Below, 13 T cell receptor beta chains from the same sample are listed, as sequenced in a study of cytomegalovirus exposure and HLA in healthy donors. In the PCR, 60 Vbeta and 13 Jbeta primers were used. Sequencing used immunoSEQ multiplex PCR; TCRdb keeps in-frame clones, though not all of them. The sample comprises approximately 170,000 clones, more than 65% of which are singletons, and roughly 9.7% rests with the top ten. The sample was PBMCs. Receptor source: a young man in good health and CMV-seropositive.

The V gene is TRBV7-3, the J gene TRBJ2-7, with a tentative D call TRBD1 (6 bases). Germline V gene data show CDR1 as SGHTA and CDR2 as FQGTGA. V shed 2 bases and J shed 5 bases, with 13 bases lying between them. This CDR3 comprises 14 residues. The CDR3 nucleotides read TGTGCCAGCAGCTTAGGGACCACAGGGAACGAGCAGTACTTC. Protein sequence: CASSLGTTGNEQYF.

The chain recombines TRBV30 with TRBJ2-2, with a tentative D call TRBD2 (5 bases). V was trimmed by 5 bases and J by 0 bases, leaving 10 bases between them. The CDR3 length is 14 residues. CDR1 and CDR2 from the germline V gene are GTSNPN and SVGIG (reference sequence). CDR3 region: CAWESGSNTGELFF. The CDR3 coding sequence is TGTGCCTGGGAATCGGGGTCGAACACCGGGGAGCTGTTTTTT.

The chain combines TRBV19 with TRBJ1-1; D unresolved. CDR1 is LNHDA, CDR2 SQIVND, per germline (reference sequence). The CDR3 length is 13 residues. Between the trimmed V and J ends, which lost 1 base and 1 base, there was a span of 4 bases. Written as DNA, the CDR3 is TGTGCCAGTAGTATAGCTAAGAACACTGAAGCTTTCTTT. As protein: CASSIAKNTEAFF. The full variable domain, with the rest looked up from reference TRBV19 and TRBJ1-1, is DGGITQSPKYLFRKEGQNVTLSCEQNLNHDAMYWYRQDPGQGLRLIYYSQIVNDFQKGDIAEGYSVSREKKESFPLTVTSAQKNPTAFYLCASSIAKNTEAFFGQGTRLTVV.

The chain links TRBV5-1 to TRBJ1-1; 8 nucleotides line up with TRBD1. From germline, CDR1 is SGHRS and CDR2 YFSETQ. This CDR3 is 17 amino acids long. J was trimmed by 3 bases and V by 3 bases; bases with no gene match: 13. CDR3 DNA: TGCGCCAGCAGCTCTCCACAGGGGGGCGCCCAGGACACTGAAGCTTTCTTT. It encodes CASSSPQGGAQDTEAFF.

The chain carries TRBV5-4 and TRBJ2-1, with D possibly TRBD1 on 6 matching bases. The CDR3 loop spans 15 amino acids. Germline CDR1 and CDR2: SGHNT and YYREEE (reference sequence). V shed 5 bases and J shed 1 base, with 13 bases lying between them. The CDR3 here is CASSAVQGSYNEQFF. The CDR3, as DNA: TGTGCCAGCAGTGCTGTACAGGGATCCTACAATGAGCAGTTCTTC.

The chain links TRBV6-1 to TRBJ1-2; D remains ambiguous. The V end lost 2 bases, the J end lost 0 bases, and 13 bases lay between the germline ends. This CDR3 spans 16 amino acids. Germline CDR1 MNHNS, CDR2 SASEGT. The CDR3 loop is CASSESFGRPNYGYTF. The CDR3 region has the DNA TGTGCCAGCAGTGAAAGTTTTGGCAGGCCTAACTATGGCTACACCTTC.

This chain joins TRBV27 and TRBJ1-5; D might be TRBD1 (5 bases). V was shortened by 5 bases and J by 7 bases, with 12 bases between the two germline ends. The CDR3 contains 13 residues. Looked up from germline, CDR1 is MNHEY and CDR2 is SMNVEV (reference sequence). Here the CDR3 reads CASSDLRDQPQHF. The CDR3 DNA follows: TGTGCCAGCAGTGACCTGCGGGACCAGCCCCAGCATTTT.

The gene calls are TRBV19 and TRBJ2-5; 8 positions agree with TRBD2. The trim removed 10 bases at V and 5 bases at J, leaving 15 bases unmatched. The CDR3 totals 15 residues. Per germline, CDR1 LNHDA and CDR2 SQIVND (reference sequence). CDR3 residues: CATRGGRHHHETQYF. CDR3 DNA sequence: TGTGCCACCCGGGGGGGCAGACATCATCATGAGACCCAGTACTTC.

The chain joins TRBV7-9 to TRBJ2-5, with TRBD2 as a possible D gene (6 bases). The V gene's germline CDR1 is SEHNR and CDR2 FQNEAQ (reference sequence). V lost 8 bases, J lost 3 bases, and 19 bases lay in between. The CDR3 runs 15 residues. CDR3 coding DNA: TGTGCCAGCGACGCAAGGAGCGGGTCTAAAGAGACCCAGTACTTC. This codes for CASDARSGSKETQYF.

The chain combines TRBV19 with TRBJ2-2, with a possible D match to TRBD2 (6 bases). V was shortened by 3 bases and J by 5 bases, with 19 bases between the two germline ends. The germline gives CDR1 LNHDA, CDR2 SQIVND (reference sequence). This CDR3 has 17 residues. DNA of the CDR3: TGTGCCAGTAGTATGGGACTGAGATGGGGAGAAACCGGGGAGCTGTTTTTT. Translation: CASSMGLRWGETGELFF.

This clone was seen a few times. This sequence joins TRBV7-9 and TRBJ2-5; 7 bases match TRBD2. V lost 5 bases and J lost 4; bases outside the gene matches: 13. Per germline, CDR1 SEHNR and CDR2 FQNEAQ (reference sequence). The CDR3 runs to 16 residues. CDR3: CASSPRRGIGTETQYF. In DNA form, the CDR3 reads TGTGCCAGCAGCCCTAGGCGGGGGATCGGCACAGAGACCCAGTACTTC.

This clone was counted a few times. CDR3 sequence: CASSQGNYGYTF. The CDR3 nucleotides read TGTGCCAGCAGCCAGGGTAACTATGGCTACACCTTC. V gene TRBV6-5 combines with J gene TRBJ1-2; TRBD1 might be the D (5 bases). Trimming took off 6 bases at V and 1 base at J, with 6 bases between the two ends. Germline-derived CDR1 and CDR2 are MNHEY and SVGAGI. This CDR3 comprises 12 residues.

The rearrangement joins TRBV2 to TRBJ2-1; 9 bases agree with TRBD2. This CDR3 comprises 16 residues. Germline-derived CDR1 and CDR2 are SNHLY and FYNNEI. Germline trimming cut 2 bases from V and 6 bases from J; bases unmatched to any gene: 8. CDR3 DNA sequence: TGTGCCAGCAGTGAAAAGCGAGCGGGAGGCGTCAATGAGCAGTTCTTC. This translates into CASSEKRAGGVNEQFF. Using reference TRBV2 and TRBJ2-1 for the parts outside the CDR3, the full variable domain is EPEVTQTPSHQVTQMGQEVILRCVPISNHLYFYWYRQILGQKVEFLVSFYNNEISEKSEIFDDQFSVERPDGSNFTLKIRSTKLEDSAMYFCASSEKRAGGVNEQFFGPGTRLTVL.